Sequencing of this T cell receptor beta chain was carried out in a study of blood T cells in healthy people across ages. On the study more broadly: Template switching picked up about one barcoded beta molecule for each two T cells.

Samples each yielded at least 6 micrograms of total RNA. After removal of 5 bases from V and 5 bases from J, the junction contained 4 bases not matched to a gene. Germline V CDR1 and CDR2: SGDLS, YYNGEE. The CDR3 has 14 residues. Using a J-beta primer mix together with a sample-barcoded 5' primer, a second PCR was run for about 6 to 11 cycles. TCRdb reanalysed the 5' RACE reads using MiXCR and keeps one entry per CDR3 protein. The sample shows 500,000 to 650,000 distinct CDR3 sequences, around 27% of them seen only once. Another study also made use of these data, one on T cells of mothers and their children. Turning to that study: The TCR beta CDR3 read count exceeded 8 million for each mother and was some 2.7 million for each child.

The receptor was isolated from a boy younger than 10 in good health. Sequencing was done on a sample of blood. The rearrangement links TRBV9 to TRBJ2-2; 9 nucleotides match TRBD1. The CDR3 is CASREGTGTGELFF. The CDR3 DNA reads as TGTGCCAGCAGAGAGGGGACAGGGACCGGGGAGCTGTTTTTT.